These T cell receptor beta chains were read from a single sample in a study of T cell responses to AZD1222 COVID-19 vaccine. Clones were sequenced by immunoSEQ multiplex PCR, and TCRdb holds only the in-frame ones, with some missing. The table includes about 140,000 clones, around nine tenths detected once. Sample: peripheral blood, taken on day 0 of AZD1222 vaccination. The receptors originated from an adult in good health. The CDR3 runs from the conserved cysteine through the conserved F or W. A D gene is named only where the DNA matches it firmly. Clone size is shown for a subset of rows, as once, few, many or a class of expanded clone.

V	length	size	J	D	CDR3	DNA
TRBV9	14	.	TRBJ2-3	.	CASSSAQGFDTQYF	TGTGCCAGCAGCTCAGCACAGGGCTTCGATACGCAGTATTTT
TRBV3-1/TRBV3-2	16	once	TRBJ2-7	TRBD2	CASSPGWGSGGYEQYF	TGTGCCAGCAGCCCCGGGTGGGGTAGCGGGGGCTACGAGCAGTACTTC
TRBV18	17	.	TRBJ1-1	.	CASSLGLASIMNTEAFF	TGTGCCAGCTCCCTGGGTTTAGCTTCTATCATGAACACTGAAGCTTTCTTT
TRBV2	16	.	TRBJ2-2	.	CASRRGQRTNTGELFF	TGTGCCAGCAGACGAGGACAGCGAACGAACACCGGGGAGCTGTTTTTT
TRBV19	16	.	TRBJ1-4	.	CASSINNGGYNEKLFF	TGTGCCAGTAGTATAAATAATGGCGGGTATAATGAAAAACTGTTTTTT
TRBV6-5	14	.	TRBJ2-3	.	CASSYSGFPDTQYF	TGTGCCAGCAGTTACTCAGGGTTCCCAGATACGCAGTATTTT
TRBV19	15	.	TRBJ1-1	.	CASSTNREMNTEAFF	TGTGCCAGTAGTACAAACAGGGAAATGAACACTGAAGCTTTCTTT
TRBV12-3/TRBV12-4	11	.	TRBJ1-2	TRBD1	CASSRDRSYTF	TGTGCCAGCAGTAGGGACAGGAGCTACACCTTC
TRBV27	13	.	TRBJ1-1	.	CASSPDRHPEAFF	TGTGCCAGCAGTCCCGACAGGCACCCTGAAGCTTTCTTT
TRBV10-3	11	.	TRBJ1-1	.	CAIMGGTEAFF	TGTGCCATCATGGGGGGCACTGAAGCTTTCTTT
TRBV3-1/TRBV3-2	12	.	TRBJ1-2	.	CASSQGDTGYTF	TGTGCCAGCAGCCAAGGGGACACCGGCTACACCTTC
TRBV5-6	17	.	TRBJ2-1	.	CASSSRVTTLGSNEQFF	TGTGCCAGCAGCTCCCGGGTTACGACACTCGGAAGCAATGAGCAGTTCTTC
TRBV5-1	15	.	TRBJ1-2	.	CASSLEGIGSYGYTF	TGCGCCAGCAGCTTGGAAGGGATAGGGAGCTATGGCTACACCTTC
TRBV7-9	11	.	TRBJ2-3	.	CASSSQDTQYF	TGTGCCAGCAGTTCACAGGATACGCAGTATTTT
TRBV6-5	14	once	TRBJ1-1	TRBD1	CASSRHTGGGEAFF	TGTGCCAGCAGTCGGCATACAGGGGGCGGTGAAGCTTTCTTT
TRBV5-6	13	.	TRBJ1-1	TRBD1	CASSLTGGTEAFF	TGTGCCAGCAGCCTCACAGGGGGCACTGAAGCTTTCTTT
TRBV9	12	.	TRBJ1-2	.	CASSVDGRIYTF	TGTGCCAGCAGCGTAGACGGACGGATTTACACCTTC
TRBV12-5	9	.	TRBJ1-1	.	CASGLGQIF	TGTGCTAGTGGTTTAGGACAGATCTTT
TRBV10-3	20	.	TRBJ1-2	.	CAISELVRGDPGASYYGYTF	TGTGCCATCAGTGAGTTGGTTCGGGGCGATCCGGGGGCGAGTTACTATGGCTACACCTTC
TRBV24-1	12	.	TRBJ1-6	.	CATSGQNSPLHF	TGTGCCACCAGTGGGCAGAATTCACCCCTCCACTTT
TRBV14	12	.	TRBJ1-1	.	CASSPQGWVAFF	TGTGCCAGCAGCCCACAGGGCTGGGTAGCTTTCTTT
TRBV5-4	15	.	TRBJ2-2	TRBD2	CASSLLAGNTGELFF	TGTGCCAGCAGCCTACTAGCGGGGAACACCGGGGAGCTGTTTTTT
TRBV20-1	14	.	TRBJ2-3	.	CSASRTTSTDTQYF	TGCAGTGCTAGTAGGACTACCAGCACAGATACGCAGTATTTT
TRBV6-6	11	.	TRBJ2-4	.	CASSTLDIQYF	TGTGCCAGCAGTACTCTTGACATTCAGTACTTC
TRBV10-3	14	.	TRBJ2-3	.	CAISEVGLRDTQYF	TGTGCCATCAGTGAGGTCGGACTAAGAGATACGCAGTATTTT
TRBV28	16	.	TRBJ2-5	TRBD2	CASTPGLAVAQETQYF	TGTGCCAGCACCCCGGGACTAGCGGTTGCCCAAGAGACCCAGTACTTC
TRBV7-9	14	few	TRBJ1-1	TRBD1	CASRARDRGPSAFF	TGTGCCAGCAGAGCCCGGGACAGGGGCCCCTCAGCTTTCTTT
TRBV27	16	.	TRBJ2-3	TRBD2	CASSLSSGRVADTQYF	TGTGCCAGCAGTTTATCTAGCGGGAGGGTGGCCGATACGCAGTATTTT
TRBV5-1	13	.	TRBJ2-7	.	CASRAGAGYEQYF	TGCGCCAGCAGGGCGGGGGCGGGATACGAGCAGTACTTC
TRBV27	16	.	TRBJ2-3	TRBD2	CASSLRIAGASDTQYF	TGTGCCAGCAGTTTGAGGATAGCGGGAGCTAGTGATACGCAGTATTTT
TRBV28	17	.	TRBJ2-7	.	CASSLAPHWLSGNEQYF	TGTGCCAGCAGTTTGGCGCCTCATTGGTTGTCGGGGAACGAGCAGTACTTC
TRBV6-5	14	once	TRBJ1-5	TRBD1	CASRVGGGSEPQHF	TGTGCCAGCAGGGTTGGAGGGGGCTCAGAGCCCCAGCATTTT
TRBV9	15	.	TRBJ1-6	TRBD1	CASSVGRMGQGPLHF	TGTGCCAGCAGCGTAGGGCGGATGGGACAGGGTCCCCTCCACTTT
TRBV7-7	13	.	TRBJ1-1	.	CASSLQPNTEAFF	TGTGCCAGCAGCTTGCAGCCGAACACTGAAGCTTTCTTT
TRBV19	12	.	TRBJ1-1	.	CASQTGWSSAFF	TGTGCCAGCCAAACAGGGTGGTCGTCAGCTTTCTTT
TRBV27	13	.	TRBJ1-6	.	CASSSQPDSPLHF	TGTGCCAGCAGTTCCCAACCCGATTCACCCCTCCACTTT
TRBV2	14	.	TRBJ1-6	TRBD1	CASIEGAVPSPLHF	TGTGCCAGCATAGAGGGGGCAGTTCCTTCACCCCTCCACTTT
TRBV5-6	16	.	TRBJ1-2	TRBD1	CASSLYRDRGSYGYTF	TGTGCCAGCAGCTTGTATCGGGACAGGGGTTCCTATGGCTACACCTTC
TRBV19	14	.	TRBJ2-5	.	CASSARDNQETQYF	TGTGCCAGTAGTGCTCGGGACAACCAAGAGACCCAGTACTTC
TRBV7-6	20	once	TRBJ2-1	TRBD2	CASSLARASGAPTSYNEQFF	TGTGCCAGCAGCTTAGCGCGGGCTAGCGGGGCTCCGACCTCCTACAATGAGCAGTTCTTC
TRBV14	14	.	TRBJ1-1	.	CASSQVRGGRKAFF	TGTGCCAGCAGCCAAGTACGCGGGGGAAGGAAAGCTTTCTTT
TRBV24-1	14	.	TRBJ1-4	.	CATSSGVLDEKLFF	TGTGCCACCTCCTCAGGGGTCTTGGATGAAAAACTGTTTTTT
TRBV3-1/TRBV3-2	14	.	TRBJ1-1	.	CASSSTRKNTEAFF	TGTGCCAGCAGCTCCACGAGGAAGAACACTGAAGCTTTCTTT
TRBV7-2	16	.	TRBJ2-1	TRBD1	CASSLSHRGRRNEQFF	TGTGCCAGCAGCTTATCGCACAGGGGGCGCCGGAATGAGCAGTTCTTC
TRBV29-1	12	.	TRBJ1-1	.	CSVVPSNTEAFF	TGCAGCGTTGTCCCCAGCAACACTGAAGCTTTCTTT
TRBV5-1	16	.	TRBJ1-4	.	CASSLARGQGSEKLFF	TGCGCCAGCAGCTTGGCCCGAGGGCAGGGTAGTGAAAAACTGTTTTTT
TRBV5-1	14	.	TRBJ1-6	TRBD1	CASRQDRESSPLHF	TGCGCCAGCCGTCAGGACAGGGAGAGTTCACCCCTCCACTTT
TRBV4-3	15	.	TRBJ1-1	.	CASSQSPRTNTEAFF	TGCGCCAGCAGCCAATCCCCCCGGACCAACACTGAAGCTTTCTTT
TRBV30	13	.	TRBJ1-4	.	CAWGLGLNEKLFF	TGTGCCTGGGGGTTGGGACTTAATGAAAAACTGTTTTTT
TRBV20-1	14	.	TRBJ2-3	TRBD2	CSASPSGGTDTQYF	TGCAGTGCTAGTCCTAGCGGAGGCACAGATACGCAGTATTTT
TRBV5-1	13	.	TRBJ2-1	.	CASSLIRDDEQFF	TGCGCCAGCAGCTTGATAAGGGATGATGAGCAGTTCTTC
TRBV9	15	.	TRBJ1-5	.	CASSREDTANRPQHF	TGTGCCAGCAGCCGCGAGGATACGGCGAACCGGCCCCAGCATTTT
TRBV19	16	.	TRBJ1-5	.	CASSILAGRPDQPQHF	TGTGCCAGTAGTATTCTGGCAGGGCGGCCGGATCAGCCCCAGCATTTT
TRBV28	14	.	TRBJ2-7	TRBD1	CASSRTGVSYEQYF	TGTGCCAGCAGCCGGACAGGGGTTAGCTACGAGCAGTACTTC
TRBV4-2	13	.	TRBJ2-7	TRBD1	CASSQATGGEQYF	TGTGCCAGCAGCCAAGCTACAGGGGGCGAGCAGTACTTC
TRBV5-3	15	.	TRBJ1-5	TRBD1	CARSSTGYSNQPQHF	TGTGCCAGAAGCTCGACAGGGTATAGCAATCAGCCCCAGCATTTT
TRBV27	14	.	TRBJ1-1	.	CASSPGVMNTEAFF	TGTGCCAGCAGCCCGGGGGTGATGAACACTGAAGCTTTCTTT
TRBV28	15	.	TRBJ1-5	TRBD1	CASSLQGAPNQPQHF	TGTGCCAGCAGTTTACAGGGGGCACCCAATCAGCCCCAGCATTTT
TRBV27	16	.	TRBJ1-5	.	CASSSDRPGRAQPQHF	TGTGCCAGCAGTTCCGACCGCCCGGGTCGGGCACAGCCCCAGCATTTT
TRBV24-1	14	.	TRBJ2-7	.	CATSDRGEAYEQYF	TGTGCCACCAGTGACAGGGGGGAGGCCTACGAGCAGTACTTC